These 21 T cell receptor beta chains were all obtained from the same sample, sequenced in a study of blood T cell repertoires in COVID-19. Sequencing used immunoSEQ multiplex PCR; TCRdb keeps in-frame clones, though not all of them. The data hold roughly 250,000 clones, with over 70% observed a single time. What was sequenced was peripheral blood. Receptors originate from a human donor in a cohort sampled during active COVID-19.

The CDR3 spells CASSWDRNTGELFF. The CDR3 coding sequence is TGCGCCAGCAGTTGGGACAGGAACACCGGGGAGCTGTTTTTT. The J gene is TRBJ2-2, the V gene TRBV5-1; 7 nucleotides agree with TRBD1. V lost 5 bases, J lost 1 base, and 2 bases stayed unmatched. Germline CDR1 is SGHRS and CDR2 is YFSETQ. This CDR3 is 14 amino acids long. Complete variable domain (other parts from reference TRBV5-1 and TRBJ2-2): KAGVTQTPRYLIKTRGQQVTLSCSPISGHRSVSWYQQTPGQGLQFLFEYFSETQRNKGNFPGRFSGRQFSNSRSEMNVSTLELGDSALYLCASSWDRNTGELFFGEGSRLTVL.

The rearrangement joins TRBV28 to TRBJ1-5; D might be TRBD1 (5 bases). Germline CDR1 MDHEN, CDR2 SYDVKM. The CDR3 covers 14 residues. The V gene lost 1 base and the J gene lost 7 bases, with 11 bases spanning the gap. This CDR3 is CASSLSGVWQPQHF. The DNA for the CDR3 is TGTGCCAGCAGTTTATCGGGGGTATGGCAGCCCCAGCATTTT. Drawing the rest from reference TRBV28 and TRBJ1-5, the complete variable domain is DVKVTQSSRYLVKRTGEKVFLECVQDMDHENMFWYRQDPGLGLRLIYFSYDVKMKEKGDIPEGYSVSREKKERFSLILESASTNQTSMYLCASSLSGVWQPQHFGDGTRLSIL.

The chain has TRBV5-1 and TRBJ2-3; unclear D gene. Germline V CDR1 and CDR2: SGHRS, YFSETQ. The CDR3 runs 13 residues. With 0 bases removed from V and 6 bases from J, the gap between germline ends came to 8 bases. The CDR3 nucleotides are TGCGCCAGCAGCTTGGACCACATGGATACGCAGTATTTT. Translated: CASSLDHMDTQYF.

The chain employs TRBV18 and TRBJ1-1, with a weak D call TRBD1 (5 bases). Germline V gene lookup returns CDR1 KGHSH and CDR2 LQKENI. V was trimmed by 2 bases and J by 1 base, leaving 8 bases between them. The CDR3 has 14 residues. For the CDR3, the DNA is TGTGCCAGCTCACCAGCACAGGCGAACACTGAAGCTTTCTTT. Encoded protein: CASSPAQANTEAFF.

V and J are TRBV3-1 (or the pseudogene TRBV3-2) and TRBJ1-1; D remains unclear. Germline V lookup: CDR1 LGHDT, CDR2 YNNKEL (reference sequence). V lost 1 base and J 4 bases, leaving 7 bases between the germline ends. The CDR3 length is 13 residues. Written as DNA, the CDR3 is TGTGCCAGCAGCCAAGCCCTCAGCACTGAAGCTTTCTTT. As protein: CASSQALSTEAFF.

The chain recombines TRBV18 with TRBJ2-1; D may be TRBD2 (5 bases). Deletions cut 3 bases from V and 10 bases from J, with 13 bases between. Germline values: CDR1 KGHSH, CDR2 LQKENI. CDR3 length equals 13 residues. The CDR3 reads CASSPGLAEEQFF. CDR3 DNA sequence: TGTGCCAGCTCACCTGGGCTAGCCGAAGAGCAGTTCTTC.

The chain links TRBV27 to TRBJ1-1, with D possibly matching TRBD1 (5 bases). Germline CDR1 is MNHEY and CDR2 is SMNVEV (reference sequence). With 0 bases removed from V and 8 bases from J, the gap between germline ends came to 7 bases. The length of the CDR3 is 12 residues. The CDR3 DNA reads TGTGCCAGCAGTTTATCGCAGGGAGAAGCTTTCTTT. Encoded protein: CASSLSQGEAFF.

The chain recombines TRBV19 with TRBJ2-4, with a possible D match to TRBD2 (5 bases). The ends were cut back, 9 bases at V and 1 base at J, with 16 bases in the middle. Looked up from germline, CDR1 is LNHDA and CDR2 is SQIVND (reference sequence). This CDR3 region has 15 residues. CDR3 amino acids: CASHFPGSAKNIQYF. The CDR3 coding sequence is TGTGCCAGCCATTTCCCGGGGAGTGCCAAAAACATTCAGTACTTC.

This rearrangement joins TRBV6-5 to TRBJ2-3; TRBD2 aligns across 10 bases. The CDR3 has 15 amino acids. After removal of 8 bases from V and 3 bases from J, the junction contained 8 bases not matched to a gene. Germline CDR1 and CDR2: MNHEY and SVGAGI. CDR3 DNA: TGTGCCAGCGAGAGGGCTAGCGGGAGAACAGATACGCAGTATTTT. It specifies CASERASGRTDTQYF.

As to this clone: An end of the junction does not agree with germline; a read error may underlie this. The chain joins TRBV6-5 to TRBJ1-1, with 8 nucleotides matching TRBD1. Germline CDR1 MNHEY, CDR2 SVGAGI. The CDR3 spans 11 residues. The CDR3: CASSYMGQAVF. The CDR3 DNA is TGTGCCAGCAGTTATATGGGACAGGCGGTTTTT.

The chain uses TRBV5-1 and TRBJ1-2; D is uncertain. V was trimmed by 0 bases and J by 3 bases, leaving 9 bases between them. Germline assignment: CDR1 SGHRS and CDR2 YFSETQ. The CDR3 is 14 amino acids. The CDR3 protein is CASSLGAGDYGYTF. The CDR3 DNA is TGCGCCAGCAGCTTGGGGGCCGGGGACTATGGCTACACCTTC.

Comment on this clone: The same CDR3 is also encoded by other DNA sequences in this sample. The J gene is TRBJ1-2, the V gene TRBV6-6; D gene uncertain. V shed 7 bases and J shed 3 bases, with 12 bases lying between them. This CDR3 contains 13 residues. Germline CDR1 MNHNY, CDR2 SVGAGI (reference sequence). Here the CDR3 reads CASTPTGDYGYTF. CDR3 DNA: TGTGCCAGCACCCCTACCGGGGACTATGGCTACACCTTC.

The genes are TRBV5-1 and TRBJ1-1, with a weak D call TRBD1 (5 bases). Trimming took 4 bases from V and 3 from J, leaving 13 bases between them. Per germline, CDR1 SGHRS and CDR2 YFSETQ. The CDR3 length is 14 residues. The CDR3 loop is CASSRSGFDTEAFF. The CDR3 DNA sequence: TGCGCCAGCAGCCGTTCAGGGTTCGACACTGAAGCTTTCTTT.

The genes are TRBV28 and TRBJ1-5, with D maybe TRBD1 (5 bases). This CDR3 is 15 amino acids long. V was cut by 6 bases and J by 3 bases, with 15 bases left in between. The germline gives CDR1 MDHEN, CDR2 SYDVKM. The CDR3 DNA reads TGTGCCAGCAGCAATATCGACAGCTTCAATCAGCCCCAGCATTTT. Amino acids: CASSNIDSFNQPQHF.

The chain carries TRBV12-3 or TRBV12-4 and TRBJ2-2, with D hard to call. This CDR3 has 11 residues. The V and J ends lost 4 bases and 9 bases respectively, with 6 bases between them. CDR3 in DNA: TGTGCCAGCAGTTCTCGGTGGGAGCTGTTTTTT. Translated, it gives CASSSRWELFF.

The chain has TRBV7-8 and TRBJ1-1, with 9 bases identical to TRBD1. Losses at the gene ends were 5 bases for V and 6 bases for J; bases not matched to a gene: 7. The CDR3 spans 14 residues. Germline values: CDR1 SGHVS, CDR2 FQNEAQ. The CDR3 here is CASSTRDRVAEAFF. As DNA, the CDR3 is TGTGCCAGCAGCACCCGGGACAGGGTAGCTGAAGCTTTCTTT.

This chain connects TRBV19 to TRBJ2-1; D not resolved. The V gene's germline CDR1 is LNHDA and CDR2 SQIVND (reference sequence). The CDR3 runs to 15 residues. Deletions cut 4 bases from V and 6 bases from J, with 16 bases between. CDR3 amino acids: CASSKTTLPGNEQFF. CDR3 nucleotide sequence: TGTGCCAGTAGTAAAACTACCCTTCCGGGCAATGAGCAGTTCTTC.

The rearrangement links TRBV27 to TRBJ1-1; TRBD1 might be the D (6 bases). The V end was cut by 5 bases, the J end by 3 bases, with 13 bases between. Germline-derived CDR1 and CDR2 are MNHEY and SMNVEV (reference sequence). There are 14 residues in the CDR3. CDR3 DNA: TGTGCCAGCAGTGCACAGGGAATGTACACTGAAGCTTTCTTT. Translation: CASSAQGMYTEAFF.

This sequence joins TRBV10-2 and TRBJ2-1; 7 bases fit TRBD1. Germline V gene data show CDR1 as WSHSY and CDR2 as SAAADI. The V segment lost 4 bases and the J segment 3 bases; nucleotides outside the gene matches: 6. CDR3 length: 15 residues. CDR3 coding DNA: TGCGCCAGCAGTGCTAGGGACAGATTCTACAATGAGCAGTTCTTC. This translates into CASSARDRFYNEQFF.

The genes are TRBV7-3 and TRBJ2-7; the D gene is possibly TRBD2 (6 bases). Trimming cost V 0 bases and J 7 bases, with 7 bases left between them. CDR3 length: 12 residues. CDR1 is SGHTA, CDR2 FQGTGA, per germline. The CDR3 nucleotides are TGTGCCAGCAGCTTAACGGCGGGGGAGCAGTACTTC. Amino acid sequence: CASSLTAGEQYF.

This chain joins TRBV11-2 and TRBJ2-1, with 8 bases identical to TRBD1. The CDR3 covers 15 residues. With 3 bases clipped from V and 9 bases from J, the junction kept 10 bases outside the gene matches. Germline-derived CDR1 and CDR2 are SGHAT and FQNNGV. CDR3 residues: CASSLGQVKSIEQFF. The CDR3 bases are TGTGCCAGCAGCTTGGGACAGGTAAAGTCTATTGAGCAGTTCTTC.